This T cell receptor (beta chain) originates from a study of cytomegalovirus exposure and HLA in healthy donors. Study-wide results and caveats: First-cohort TCR clusters tended to co-occur in the 120 or so validation repertoires, a later analysis found.

To note about this clone: The antigen remains undetermined.

The method was immunoSEQ multiplex PCR; TCRdb's version includes in-frame clones alone and lacks a portion of them. There are more than 140,000 clones in the sample; 85% to 90% occur only once, and 3.3% lies in the top ten. Trimming shortened V by 3 bases and J by 0 bases, and 11 bases separated the two germline ends. CDR3 length: 15 amino acids. Germline CDR1 and CDR2: KGHSH and LQKENI. This rearrangement joins TRBV18 to TRBJ1-1; D may be TRBD1 (5 bases). The clonotype originates from a woman between 18 and 29 years old in good health and CMV-seropositive. Sequencing input: PBMCs. The CDR3 sequence is CASSPRGQMNTEAFF. The CDR3 nucleotides are TGTGCCAGCTCACCTAGAGGACAAATGAACACTGAAGCTTTCTTT.